This paragraph reports one T cell receptor (beta chain). The clone's antigen remains unknown. No much larger clone is present one base from it, and per-base qualities are unavailable. This record comes from a study of a mutant IDH1 vaccine in newly diagnosed glioma listed by TCRdb under 2021. Looking at the study overall: Of the 32 patients who were treated, about 60% were male and around 40% were female, and the mean age was about 37 years. For exploratory analyses, longitudinal TCRB deep sequencing was carried out in some 25 treated patients wherever samples were available. Peripheral blood was drawn at six visits: V03 (baseline), V05, V07, V10, V12 and V13. Before enrollment, most patients had been given radiochemotherapy with temozolomide as standard therapy, while the rest had received either radiotherapy alone or temozolomide alone.

The paper as a whole reports these results and caveats: PBMC samples for TCRB deep sequencing were selected based on availability. Immune responses induced by the vaccine were seen in 93.3% of patients across multiple MHC alleles. No apparent relationship was observed between pseudoprogression and alterations in the top peripheral T cell clonotypes detected by TCRB sequencing. It was noted by the authors that analyses of patient blood samples could not be reproduced owing to sample limitations.

Library construction relied on the immunoSEQ multiplex PCR assay. Rearranged TCR beta chain sequences were amplified with the hsTCRB Kit following the manufacturer's protocol. TCRB libraries were sequenced on an Illumina MiSeq. The original methods were these. The kit vendor's proprietary platform handled demultiplexing, trimming and gene mapping. Held by TCRdb, this immuneACCESS table contains in-frame sequences only and omits some clones. Under half of the omission traces to an unresolved V gene where checked; the cause of the rest is unknown. For V, J and clone size, that table is used; D and trimming come from the DNA. The sample has tens of thousands of clones on record, about 80% of them singletons. The top ten constitute about 2% of the sample. According to the study, the label for this sample's time point signals: baseline, week 1 (first vaccination visit). The treatment or condition label corresponds to: pre-vaccination baseline after standard-of-care therapy. Newly diagnosed WHO grade 3 or 4 IDH1-mutant astrocytomas showing loss of nuclear ATRX were present in the donors. The samples were drawn from NOA16, a multicentre, single-arm, open-label phase I trial in Germany that tested a mutant IDH1 peptide vaccine in humans for the first time. Blood drawn at visit V03 was used as the baseline sample for immunogenicity testing. Genomic DNA for TCRB sequencing was isolated from EDTA blood with the DNeasy Blood and Tissue Kit.

The CDR3 covers 17 residues, taking in both the cysteine and the phenylalanine. The sequence is cut down to CDR3 DNA, 51 bases in frame from base 1. V loses 5 bases of germline sequence and J loses 10 bases, and the interval between the two ends is 27 bases. Per the germline V gene (reference sequence), GTSNPN is the CDR1 and SVGIG is the CDR2. Recombination joined TRBV30 with TRBJ1-6, with a tentative D gene TRBD1 over 5 matching bases. The clonotype was recovered from a woman aged 40 to 49 with glioma. The source material was PBMCs, sampled from a glioma patient treated with radiotherapy, temozolomide or both. The nucleotide sequence reads TGTGCCTGGGGTGCTCCCATCCCCAGGGCGCGGGGCTCACCCCTCCACTTT. It encodes CAWGAPIPRARGSPLHF.